The sequence of this T cell receptor beta chain was determined in a study of cytomegalovirus exposure and HLA in healthy donors. Remarks on this clone: Its antigen is undetermined.

Amplification used 60 Vbeta primers and 13 Jbeta primers. The repertoire was sequenced with immunoSEQ multiplex PCR; TCRdb's copy has only in-frame clones and lacks some. The sample lists under 100,000 clones; 65% to 80% were seen once. Overall study results and limits: Presence/absence analyses treated sequencing depth as roughly uniform across donors. What TCR beta sequences reportedly achieved was accurate prediction of HLA-A and HLA-B alleles in most subjects.

This clonotype was sampled from a woman between 45 and 65 years old in good health and CMV-seropositive. Sequencing was carried out using PBMCs.

CDR3 region: CASSPETGLHEKLFF. CDR3 nucleotides: TGTGCCAGCTCCCCGGAGACAGGGTTACATGAAAAACTGTTTTTT. The V call is TRBV18, the J call TRBJ1-4; TRBD1 aligns across 7 bases. This CDR3 is built from 15 residues. CDR1 and CDR2 (germline): KGHSH, LQKENI. J was trimmed by 6 bases and V by 6 bases; bases with no gene match: 10.